This T cell receptor (beta chain) was recovered during a study of CD8 T cells in ankylosing spondylitis. General study points: A TCR beta motif of fewer than ten highly homologous variants seemed to mark ankylosing spondylitis blood.

Germline CDR1 is LGHNA and CDR2 is YNFKEQ. The ends lost 9 bases at V and 3 bases at J; junction bases unmatched: 6. This CDR3 has 13 amino acids. As the method for making TCR beta libraries, quantitative 5'-RACE with molecular barcodes was used. TCRdb analysed the 5' RACE reads with MiXCR anew, one entry per CDR3 protein. The sample consists of more than 400,000 distinct CDR3 sequences, roughly 5% of them appearing once. This clonotype occurred many times. Its antigen is as yet unknown. The clonotype originates from a male donor with ankylosing spondylitis. Material for sequencing was blood, either unsorted or a sorted T cell fraction (not recorded which). This chain joins TRBV4-2 and TRBJ2-7, with 9 nucleotides matching TRBD2. Written as DNA, the CDR3 is TGTGCCAGTCAAGCGGGGGGTCACTACGAGCAGTACTTC. Protein product: CASQAGGHYEQYF.